The rows below give T cell receptor beta chains drawn from one sample of a study of T cells after yellow fever vaccination. TCRdb reanalysed the 5' RACE reads using MiXCR and keeps one entry per CDR3 protein. The repertoire has just under 600,000 distinct CDR3 sequences, roughly 14% of them found once; the top ten carry 11% to 15%. Source: PBMCs, taken on the day of the yellow fever booster vaccination. The receptors derive from a man between 25 and 39 years old who received the YFV17D yellow fever vaccine. The CDR3 runs from the conserved cysteine through the conserved F or W. A D gene is named only where the DNA matches it firmly. Rows may omit the clone size; those that give it use once, few, many or a size class.

d_call,clone_size,v_call,j_call,cdr3_aa,cdr3_nt
NA,NA,TRBV9,TRBJ1-4,CASSPSPAGGGGEKLFF,TGTGCCAGCAGCCCCAGCCCAGCGGGGGGCGGAGGTGAAAAACTGTTTTTT
NA,few,TRBV28,TRBJ1-5,CASKTGSNQPQHF,TGTGCCTCTAAGACGGGGTCGAATCAGCCCCAGCATTTT
NA,few,TRBV7-9,TRBJ2-7,CASSSRVGPYEQYF,TGTGCCAGCAGCTCCCGGGTAGGGCCCTACGAGCAGTACTTC
NA,NA,TRBV11-2,TRBJ2-3,CASSPRVATSTDTQYF,TGTGCCAGCAGCCCCCGGGTAGCGACTAGCACAGATACGCAGTATTTT
TRBD2,few,TRBV6-2/TRBV6-3,TRBJ2-1,CASSHPGLAVNEQFF,TGTGCCAGCAGTCACCCGGGACTAGCGGTCAATGAGCAGTTCTTC
NA,NA,TRBV15,TRBJ2-2,CATARANTGELFF,TGTGCCACCGCTAGGGCGAACACCGGGGAGCTGTTTTTT
TRBD2,NA,TRBV9,TRBJ2-4,CASSAGGTTAKNIQYF,TGTGCCAGCAGCGCGGGGGGGACCACGGCCAAAAACATTCAGTACTTC
TRBD2,few,TRBV20-1,TRBJ2-1,CSARRREGHQEQFF,TGCAGTGCTAGAAGGCGGGAGGGCCATCAGGAGCAGTTCTTC
NA,few,TRBV12-3/TRBV12-4,TRBJ2-5,CASSFRIQETQYF,TGTGCCAGCAGTTTTCGTATCCAAGAGACCCAGTACTTC
NA,NA,TRBV11-2,TRBJ1-5,CASSLSGAPFQPQHF,TGTGCCAGCAGCTTATCCGGGGCCCCTTTTCAGCCCCAGCATTTT
NA,NA,TRBV7-9,TRBJ2-1,CASRGTRAYNEQFF,TGTGCCAGCAGGGGCACTCGGGCCTACAATGAGCAGTTCTTC
NA,NA,TRBV29-1,TRBJ1-2,CSGGPLAYGYTF,TGCAGCGGGGGACCGCTGGCCTATGGCTACACCTTC
TRBD2,NA,TRBV20-1,TRBJ2-1,CSARESGAGGPKFF,TGCAGTGCTAGAGAGAGCGGAGCGGGAGGCCCCAAGTTCTTC
TRBD1,NA,TRBV20-1,TRBJ1-1,CSARAPSGGAVEAFF,TGCAGTGCTAGGGCTCCCTCAGGGGGCGCGGTTGAAGCTTTCTTT
NA,few,TRBV12-3/TRBV12-4,TRBJ2-7,CATGAENYEQYF,TGTGCCACCGGAGCGGAAAACTACGAGCAGTACTTC
NA,few,TRBV7-6,TRBJ2-7,CASSLGGPLLGYEQYF,TGTGCCAGCAGCTTAGGTGGCCCTCTTTTGGGGTACGAGCAGTACTTC
NA,NA,TRBV9,TRBJ2-3,CASVKSGEKSDTQYF,TGTGCCAGCGTAAAGAGCGGAGAGAAGTCAGATACGCAGTATTTT
NA,many,TRBV9,TRBJ2-1,CASSGTLGNGEQFF,TGTGCCAGCAGCGGGACGCTAGGAAACGGTGAGCAGTTCTTC
NA,few,TRBV7-2,TRBJ1-2,CASSLASGYYGYTF,TGTGCCAGCAGCTTAGCTTCGGGATACTATGGCTACACCTTC
TRBD2,NA,TRBV5-1,TRBJ2-3,CASSLSVAGATDTQYF,TGCGCCAGCAGCTTGTCGGTAGCGGGGGCTACAGATACGCAGTATTTT
TRBD1,NA,TRBV20-1,TRBJ2-2,CSARGGDRGGGELFF,TGCAGTGCCAGAGGGGGGGACAGGGGAGGAGGGGAGCTGTTTTTT
NA,NA,TRBV20-1,TRBJ2-1,CSARQDSLNSYNEQFF,TGCAGTGCTAGACAAGATAGCCTCAACTCCTACAATGAGCAGTTCTTC